This T cell receptor (beta chain) came from a study of blood T cell repertoires in COVID-19. Measured with immunoSEQ multiplex PCR; TCRdb has only the in-frame clones, and not every one. The repertoire holds about 120,000 clones, with around 90% as singletons. Looked up from germline, CDR1 is MNHEY and CDR2 is SMNVEV (reference sequence). The junction had 11 bases not matched to a gene; V was cut back by 6 bases and J by 3 bases. The CDR3 extends over 16 amino acids. The sequence derives from a woman aged 55-69 years with COVID-19, enrolled during active disease. The chain carries TRBV27 and TRBJ2-1, with 7 nucleotides matching TRBD1. The sample was peripheral blood. The CDR3 spells CASRRSSPGGYNEQFF. In nucleotides, the CDR3 is TGTGCCAGCAGGAGAAGTTCGCCAGGGGGCTACAATGAGCAGTTCTTC.